This T cell receptor (beta chain) was recorded in a study of cytomegalovirus exposure and HLA in healthy donors (dated by TCRdb to about 2017). About the investigation overall: An earlier analysis of several hundred of the donors reported approximately 270 Gb of sequence data and 100 million to 130 million unique TCR beta sequences from approximately 180 million T cells. An early release that covered fewer than 750 HLA-typed donors contained about 300 gigabases of sequencing data and tens of millions of unique TCR sequences. Of the roughly 400 genotyped donors, 81% fell in the genetic ancestry cluster associated with self-reported Caucasian donors. The study was designed to test whether signatures of past pathogen exposure could be identified by cataloging public T cell receptors. The T cell repertoires of some 670 subjects were profiled by immunosequencing and related to cytomegalovirus serostatus. Besides the first cohort of approximately 710 subjects, a separate validation cohort made up of roughly 120 different subjects was used. To predict cytomegalovirus infection status, the study brought together high-throughput TCR immunosequencing, statistical association of individual TCRs with disease status, and machine learning. A later analysis re-analyzed previously published TCR beta repertoires from 650 to 800 donors and added high-resolution HLA genotyping to study TCR occurrence patterns. In the later analysis, no new phenotypic data were used to find candidate immune exposures; instead, reliance was placed on TCR beta sequences and their occurrence across donors. In an earlier analysis of 587 of the donors, high-throughput TCR beta sequencing was used to judge whether each TCR beta V gene segment behaved as functional or pseudogenic. Donor age, sex, ethnicity and CMV serostatus were collected together with the repertoire data. Genome-wide SNP genotypes for about 55% of the roughly 670 donors were used in a later genetic analysis, which treated that subset as a discovery cohort. All discovery cohort repertoires had been generated on a single sequencing platform. Both class I and class II loci were covered by HLA typing, at four-digit resolution. Typing coverage varied by locus: roughly 629-640 donors for A, B, C, DRB1 and DQB1; roughly 500 for DQA1; more than 600 for DPA1; fewer than 480 for DPB1. Four or five DR-DQ haplotypes were handled as single units for association and clustering because linkage in the cohort was strong. Among a few hundred genotyped donors of the cohort, an average of about 240,000 unique TCR beta nucleotide sequences were sequenced per donor, roughly 18% of them non-productive. Results the study describes overall, beyond this receptor: Some IMGT-functional V segments, including TRBV6-2 and TRBV6-3, could not be distinguished by the 87-base-pair reads and were therefore excluded. A later analysis reported that several top co-occurrence clusters appeared linked to parvovirus B19, influenza, CMV and Epstein-Barr virus. According to a later analysis, TCR association rates differed among HLA loci, with DRB1 alleles showing the most associated TCRs and HLA-C alleles showing the fewest. A further reported finding was that TCR beta sequences accurately predicted the HLA-A and HLA-B alleles for most subjects in the first cohort. The cohort was sequenced for TCR beta chains only, and without alpha or paired-chain data the features that could be detected were limited. Because some donors lacked HLA typing at each locus, the association tests relied only on the typed subset. Across donors, most TCR sequences were observed very rarely, whereas some public TCRs were present in many individuals. A few of the identified cytomegalovirus-associated TCR beta chains were confirmed in vitro to be specific for cytomegalovirus antigens. Because counts were too low, around 18 rarely observed V segments, including chromosome 9 orphons, were left out of the earlier analysis of approximately 580 of the donors. The classifier was reported to diagnose cytomegalovirus status with high specificity and sensitivity in both the original cohort and the validation cohort. The only immune exposure information available for the cohort was CMV serostatus. In a later genetic analysis, fewer N-insertions in productive TCRs were reported among donors in an Asian-associated ancestry cluster than the roughly 700-donor mean. The authors suggested that the approach could potentially be generalized to other disease states and immunological phenotypes. In the study, some 160 TCR beta chains were listed as associated with cytomegalovirus. Specific HLA alleles were associated with 15,000 to 20,000 TCR beta sequences at a false discovery rate of 0.05 in a later analysis. According to a later analysis, most CMV-associated TCR beta chains appeared to be HLA-restricted, and the HLA associations seemed to be driven largely by CMV exposure. A cluster of highly shared sequence variants was judged likely to represent a technical artifact of the sequencing pipeline. Compared with equally common non-associated chains, HLA-associated TCR beta chains in a later analysis were more clonally expanded and had lower generation probabilities. In an earlier analysis of more than 450 of the donors, most TCR beta V segments were observed in productive rearrangements about 90% or about 30% of the time, broadly matching IMGT annotations. Roughly uniform sequencing depth across donors was assumed in presence/absence analyses, although this assumption may not hold. Assigning TCR associations to individual alleles was difficult when HLA alleles, especially DR and DQ, strongly co-occurred. Correlated functional status among segregating V segments might reflect linkage disequilibrium, but an unknown experimental factor could not be ruled out. A later genetic analysis associated a missense DCLRE1C variant with V-gene and J-gene trimming of TCR beta chains, and an independent cohort replicated the association.

The library was made by the immunoSEQ multiplex PCR assay. For the multiplex PCR, a mixture combining 60 forward primers for TCR Vbeta segments and 13 reverse primers for TCR Jbeta segments was used. The CDR3 region of rearranged TCR beta genes was amplified from genomic DNA by a multiplex PCR assay. The amplified TCR beta libraries were sequenced on the Illumina HiSeq System as 87-base-pair reads. Concerning the study's data processing: A later analysis counted about 76 million unique TCR beta chains across the 666 repertoires, and approximately 11 million of these chains were shared by at least two donors. A nearest-neighbor algorithm error-corrected the raw reads and collapsed the reads into unique sequences, merging closely related sequences to remove PCR and sequencing errors. V, D and J gene segments were assigned by aligning CDR3 sequences to IMGT reference sequences. Each retained sequence needed at least a six-nucleotide match to both a V gene segment and a J gene segment. Rearrangements were called productive when the CDR3 lacked stop codons and stayed in frame with V and J; all others were non-productive. CDR3 was defined according to IMGT convention as the region running from the second conserved V-encoded cysteine to the conserved J-encoded phenylalanine. The earlier analysis of about 620 of the donors excluded sequences that lacked an unambiguous match to a single V gene segment. In an earlier analysis of roughly 500 of the donors, V segments were called functional above 56.7% productive rearrangements and were called segregating when the between-donor standard deviation exceeded 5%. A statistical classification framework was built to diagnose cytomegalovirus status from the catalog of TCR beta chain sequences. V and J gene assignment, in a later analysis, came from comparing TCR nucleotide sequences with IMGT/GENE-DB human TR gene sequences. In a later analysis, CDR3 sequences and most-parsimonious VDJ recombination scenarios were assigned using the TCRdist pipeline. In a later analysis, each TCR beta chain was defined by its CDR3 amino acid sequence together with its V-gene family, and reads lacking a unique V-gene family were excluded. As a way to deal with suspected cross-contamination and a sequencing artifact, a later analysis dropped over 550 nucleotide sequences that were highly shared and had low generation probability. In a later analysis, a clonal expansion index for each public chain was calculated from normalized within-repertoire ranks of inferred template counts. A later analysis computed generation probabilities with a VDJ recombination model fitted to out-of-frame rearrangements, and checked the results against IGoR. In a later analysis, TCR-TCR, TCR-HLA and TCR-CMV co-occurrence was scored with hypergeometric tests, and a repertoire-size bias correction was applied to TCR pairs. To estimate false discovery rates, a later analysis permuted the HLA or CMV assignments 20 times. In a later analysis, co-occurring TCRs were grouped using DBSCAN, with TCRdist sequence similarity added in when clustering inside HLA-allele-positive subsets. For co-occurrence clustering, repertoires with fewer than 30,000 or more than 120,000 public chains were excluded, along with 5 or 6 repertoires with anomalous nucleotide sharing. TCRdb's version of the immuneACCESS table is confined to in-frame rearrangements and falls short of the full clone set. An unresolved V gene accounts for under half of the shortfall where checked; the remainder is of unknown origin. V and J calls plus clone size are reproduced from that table; the DNA served to infer D and trimming. For this sample the table gives fewer than 250,000 clones, of which around four fifths were detected only once. In total, the top ten clones hold roughly 10% of the sample.

The cohort comprised 710 or so healthy bone marrow donors. All cohort members were sampled while nominally healthy, although unrecorded immune exposures were likely present. The donor was CMV seropositive and was included in the group of 250 to 300 seropositive cohort members. Every donor gave a peripheral blood sample, and the peripheral blood mononuclear cells from that sample were used for TCR beta sequencing. The Qiagen DNeasy Blood Extraction Kit was used to extract genomic DNA from the blood cell samples. This clone occurred once. Its target antigen remains unknown. It has no much larger one-base neighbor in the sample; base qualities were not kept. CDR1 and CDR2, looked up from the germline V gene (reference sequence), are LNHDA and SQIVND. From the cysteine up to the phenylalanine, the CDR3 has a length of 15 residues. The retained sequence is limited to the CDR3, 45 bases, with the frame set at the first base. Cut back by 7 bases and 0 bases, the V and J ends lie 15 bases apart.

The rearrangement joined TRBV19 to TRBJ1-1, with the D gene not confidently named. This receptor was identified in a woman in her fifties or sixties in good health and CMV-seropositive. Input material: PBMCs. The DNA sequence reads TGTGCCAGTACCTATAGCTCCGCGATGAACACTGAAGCTTTCTTT. This yields the protein CASTYSSAMNTEAFF.